The 21 T cell receptor beta chains reported below all come from one sample, sequenced in a study of blood T cell repertoires in COVID-19. Sequencing used immunoSEQ multiplex PCR; TCRdb keeps in-frame clones, though not all of them. The table records 99,000 or so clones, more than 80% of them present only once. What was sequenced was peripheral blood. The receptors stem from a woman in her 70s with acute or convalescent COVID-19.

The V gene is TRBV7-9, the J gene TRBJ1-1; D is perhaps TRBD1 (6 bases). Germline V CDR1 and CDR2: SEHNR, FQNEAQ (reference sequence). CDR3 size: 15 residues. Trimming removed 2 bases at V and 1 base at J, with 11 bases between. Here the CDR3 DNA reads TGTGCCAGCAGCTTATCCCCGACAGGGAACACTGAAGCTTTCTTT. Protein: CASSLSPTGNTEAFF.

The chain uses TRBV27 and TRBJ2-7, with D unresolved. Trimming took 2 bases from V and 3 from J, leaving 8 bases between them. Germline CDR1 is MNHEY and CDR2 is SMNVEV (reference sequence). This CDR3 is built from 13 residues. CDR3 region: CASSLGRRYEQYF. CDR3 DNA: TGTGCCAGCAGTTTAGGCCGTCGCTACGAGCAGTACTTC.

The sample holds a few counts of this clone. This chain connects TRBV7-9 to TRBJ2-1; 10 bases map to TRBD2. Trimming took 5 bases from V and 7 from J; bases not matched to a gene: 2. This CDR3 spans 13 amino acids. Per germline, CDR1 SEHNR and CDR2 FQNEAQ (reference sequence). CDR3 DNA: TGTGCCAGCAGCCGGGGACTAGCGAATGAGCAGTTCTTC. It translates to CASSRGLANEQFF.

The J gene is TRBJ2-1, the V gene TRBV5-5; D may be TRBD2 (6 bases). The CDR3 consists of 14 residues. The V end was cut by 0 bases, the J end by 4 bases, with 8 bases between. CDR1 SGHKS and CDR2 YYEKEE come from the germline V gene (reference sequence). The CDR3 spells CASSLETRYNEQFF. DNA for the CDR3: TGTGCCAGCAGCTTGGAGACTAGATACAATGAGCAGTTCTTC.

The chain has TRBV19 and TRBJ2-2; 7 bases match TRBD1. Germline assignment: CDR1 LNHDA and CDR2 SQIVND (reference sequence). This CDR3 contains 14 residues. Germline trimming cut 6 bases from V and 3 bases from J; bases unmatched to any gene: 4. The chain's CDR3 is CASRGGRYTGELFF. Written as DNA, the CDR3 is TGTGCCAGTAGAGGGGGCCGGTACACCGGGGAGCTGTTTTTT.

This clone appeared once. This chain links TRBV15 with TRBJ1-5; a possible D gene is TRBD1 (5 bases). The V gene's germline CDR1 is LNHNV and CDR2 YYDKDF (reference sequence). V lost 8 bases, J lost 0 bases, and 11 bases lay in between. CDR3 size: 14 residues. CDR3: CATGRDYSNQPQHF. Here the CDR3 DNA reads TGTGCCACCGGCCGGGACTATAGCAATCAGCCCCAGCATTTT.

This clone was observed once. This rearrangement joins TRBV29-1 to TRBJ1-4, with 7 nucleotides matching TRBD1. The germline V gene has CDR1 SQVTM and CDR2 ANQGSEA. The ends lost 4 bases at V and 0 bases at J; junction bases unmatched: 2. CDR3 length: 14 residues. Here the CDR3 DNA reads TGCAGCGTTGTCCAGGGGGCAACTAATGAAAAACTGTTTTTT. As protein: CSVVQGATNEKLFF. The full variable domain, with the rest looked up from reference TRBV29-1 and TRBJ1-4, is SAVISQKPSRDICQRGTSLTIQCQVDSQVTMMFWYRQQPGQSLTLIATANQGSEATYESGFVIDKFPISRPNLTFSTLTVSNMSPEDSSIYLCSVVQGATNEKLFFGSGTQLSVL.

The chain combines TRBV15 with TRBJ2-7; maybe TRBD1 (5 bases). Germline-derived CDR1 and CDR2 are LNHNV and YYDKDF (reference sequence). The CDR3 length is 13 residues. Trimming cost V 4 bases and J 4 bases, with 11 bases left between them. DNA for the CDR3: TGTGCCACCAGCATCAACCAGGGATACGAGCAGTACTTC. Residues: CATSINQGYEQYF.

This chain links TRBV5-1 with TRBJ2-1, with TRBD2 matching 11 bases. Trimming at V came to 0 bases and at J to 8 bases, leaving 1 base not matched to a gene. CDR1 SGHRS and CDR2 YFSETQ come from the germline V gene. This CDR3 has 14 residues. The CDR3 sequence is CASSLGLAGYEQFF. The CDR3 coding sequence is TGCGCCAGCAGCTTGGGACTAGCGGGATATGAGCAGTTCTTC.

This clone came up once. V gene TRBV3-1 (or the pseudogene TRBV3-2) combines with J gene TRBJ2-3; 16 bases line up with TRBD2. J was trimmed by 2 bases and V by 3 bases; bases with no gene match: 8. Germline values: CDR1 LGHDT, CDR2 YNNKEL (reference sequence). CDR3 size: 19 residues. Here the CDR3 DNA reads TGTGCCAGCAGCCAGGGGACTAGCGGGAGGGAGTCTAACACAGATACGCAGTATTTT. This encodes CASSQGTSGRESNTDTQYF.

The V and J genes are TRBV19 and TRBJ1-1; D gene ambiguous. Trimming stripped 6 bases from V and 9 bases from J, with 32 bases between. The CDR3 runs to 18 residues. The V gene's germline CDR1 is LNHDA and CDR2 SQIVND (reference sequence). Here the CDR3 reads CASRGIGTGFLLAPKAFF. CDR3 DNA: TGTGCCAGTAGGGGGATTGGTACGGGCTTTCTACTAGCCCCTAAAGCTTTCTTT.

This clone has more than one count but fewer than ten. The chain has TRBV28 and TRBJ2-1; D gene unclear. Trimming cost V 5 bases and J 15 bases, with 11 bases left between them. Germline loops: CDR1 MDHEN, CDR2 SYDVKM. This CDR3 region has 10 residues. CDR3 sequence (DNA): TGTGCCAGCAGTGGGCTTCGTCTGTTCTTC. Translating gives CASSGLRLFF.

The J gene is TRBJ2-1, the V gene TRBV27, with 10 bases fitting TRBD1. CDR3 length: 17 amino acids. V was pared by 7 bases and J by 2 bases, with 11 bases of the junction left unmatched. Germline V gene lookup returns CDR1 MNHEY and CDR2 SMNVEV (reference sequence). DNA of the CDR3: TGTGCCAGCACCAAGGCGGTAGGACAGGGGGCCTACAATGAGCAGTTCTTC. Its translation: CASTKAVGQGAYNEQFF.

As concerns this clone: At one end the junction does not follow the germline gene, possibly because of a read error. The V and J genes are TRBV7-8 and TRBJ2-3; 9 positions agree with TRBD2. The germline gives CDR1 SGHVS, CDR2 FQNEAQ. CDR3 length: 15 amino acids. This CDR3 is CASSLAGPSTDTQYF. CDR3 in DNA: TGTGCCAGCAGCCTAGCGGGGCCTAGCACAGATACGCAGTATTTT.

This chain uses TRBV7-9 with TRBJ1-1; D gene uncertain. Trimming left V 2 bases short and J 3 bases short, with 13 bases between. The length of the CDR3 is 15 residues. CDR1 is SEHNR, CDR2 FQNEAQ, per germline (reference sequence). The CDR3 sequence is CASSLSGSPHTEAFF. CDR3 coding DNA: TGTGCCAGCAGCTTAAGCGGGTCTCCGCACACTGAAGCTTTCTTT.

Only one count was recorded for this clone. The V and J genes are TRBV7-9 and TRBJ1-2, with D maybe TRBD1 (5 bases). The CDR3 length is 17 residues. Germline values: CDR1 SEHNR, CDR2 FQNEAQ (reference sequence). Trimming left V 5 bases short and J 0 bases short, with 19 bases between. The CDR3 region is CASSPQGGGRPNYGYTF. CDR3 bases: TGTGCCAGCAGCCCCCAGGGAGGCGGGAGACCTAACTATGGCTACACCTTC.

The chain uses TRBV7-9 and TRBJ2-1, with 12 bases fitting TRBD2. Trimming removed 6 bases from V and 7 bases from J; junction bases left unmatched: 7. Germline values: CDR1 SEHNR, CDR2 FQNEAQ (reference sequence). The CDR3 consists of 15 residues. This CDR3 is CASRPTSGSGNEQFF. Here the CDR3 DNA reads TGTGCCAGCAGGCCGACTAGCGGGAGCGGAAATGAGCAGTTCTTC.

The chain employs TRBV9 and TRBJ1-2; D call uncertain. Trimming removed 4 bases from V and 2 bases from J, with 15 bases in between. The CDR3 totals 15 residues. Germline CDR1 reads SGDLS; CDR2 reads YYNGEE. This chain's CDR3 is CASSPGLRANYGYTF. As DNA, the CDR3 is TGTGCCAGCAGCCCGGGTCTGAGAGCAAACTATGGCTACACCTTC.

This rearrangement joins TRBV2 to TRBJ2-5; possible D gene TRBD2, 5 bases. Trimming cost V 6 bases and J 5 bases, with 16 bases left between them. Germline values: CDR1 SNHLY, CDR2 FYNNEI. This CDR3 is built from 14 residues. As DNA, the CDR3 is TGTGCCAGCAGCCAAATGCGGGTCATGGAGACCCAGTACTTC. Its protein is CASSQMRVMETQYF.

This clone was seen a handful of times. The rearrangement joins TRBV4-3 to TRBJ2-7; 10 nucleotides match TRBD1. The CDR3 runs to 14 residues. The V segment lost 5 bases and the J segment 3 bases; nucleotides outside the gene matches: 4. CDR1 is LGHNA and CDR2 is YSLEER in the germline V gene. The CDR3 sequence: CASSSGTGVYEQYF. CDR3 in DNA: TGCGCCAGCAGCTCCGGGACAGGGGTCTACGAGCAGTACTTC.

This clone was counted a single time. V and J are TRBV7-2 and TRBJ2-6; D is possibly TRBD1 (5 bases). CDR1 SGHTA and CDR2 FQGNSA come from the germline V gene. The CDR3 is made up of 15 amino acids. Trimming pared 5 bases from V and 3 bases from J, leaving 11 bases between. CDR3 residues: CASSPRENGANVLTF. CDR3 sequence (DNA): TGTGCCAGCAGCCCCAGGGAAAATGGGGCCAACGTCCTGACTTTC. The full variable domain, in which reference TRBV7-2 and TRBJ2-6 provide the parts outside the CDR3, is GAGVSQSPSNKVTEKGKDVELRCDPISGHTALYWYRQSLGQGLEFLIYFQGNSAPDKSGLPSDRFSAERTGGSVSTLTIQRTQQEDSAVYLCASSPRENGANVLTFGAGSRLTVL.